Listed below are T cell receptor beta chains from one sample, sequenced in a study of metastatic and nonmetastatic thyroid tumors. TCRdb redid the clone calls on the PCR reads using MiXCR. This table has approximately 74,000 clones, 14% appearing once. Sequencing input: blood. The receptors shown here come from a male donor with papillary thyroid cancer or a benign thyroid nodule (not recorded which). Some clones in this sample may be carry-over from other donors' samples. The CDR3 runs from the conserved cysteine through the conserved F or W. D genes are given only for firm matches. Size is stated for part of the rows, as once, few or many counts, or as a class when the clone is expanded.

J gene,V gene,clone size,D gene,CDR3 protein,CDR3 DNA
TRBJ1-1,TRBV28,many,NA,CASSLRGQNTEAFF,TGTGCCAGCAGTTTAAGGGGACAGAACACTGAAGCTTTCTTT
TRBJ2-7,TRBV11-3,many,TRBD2,CASSLGLAGEYEQYF,TGTGCCAGCAGCCTCGGACTAGCGGGAGAGTACGAGCAGTACTTC
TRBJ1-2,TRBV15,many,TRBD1,CATRTGERGYTF,TGTGCCACCAGAACAGGGGAGCGAGGCTACACCTTC
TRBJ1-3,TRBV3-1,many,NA,CASSQAGSGNTIYF,TGTGCCAGCAGCCAAGCAGGGTCTGGAAACACCATATATTTT
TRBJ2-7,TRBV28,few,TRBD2,CASSSTSGRRGTYEKYF,TGTGCCAGCAGTTCGACTAGCGGGAGGAGGGGAACCTACGAGAAGTACTTC
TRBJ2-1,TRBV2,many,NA,CASNIGGGPSYNEQFF,TGTGCCAGCAATATAGGAGGAGGGCCTTCCTACAATGAGCAGTTCTTC
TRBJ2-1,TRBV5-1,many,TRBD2,CASSLGAGGVYNEQFF,TGCGCCAGCAGCTTGGGGGCGGGGGGGGTCTACAATGAGCAGTTCTTC
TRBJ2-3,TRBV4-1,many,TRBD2,CASSQAGLAGDTQYF,TGCGCCAGCAGCCAGGCTGGACTAGCGGGGGATACGCAGTATTTT
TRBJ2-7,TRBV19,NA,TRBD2,CASSIGAGVLYF,TGTGCCAGTAGTATCGGAGCGGGAGTGTTGTACTTC
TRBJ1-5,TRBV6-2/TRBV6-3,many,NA,CASSYYAGNSNQPQHF,TGTGCCAGCAGTTACTATGCAGGGAATAGCAATCAGCCCCAGCATTTT
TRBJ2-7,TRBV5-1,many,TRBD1,CASSPDLTGSGEQYF,TGCGCCAGCAGCCCCGATTTGACAGGGTCGGGGGAGCAGTACTTC
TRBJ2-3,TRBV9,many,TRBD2,CASSPRTRAGTDTQYF,TGTGCCAGCAGCCCGAGGACTAGGGCGGGGACAGATACGCAGTATTTT